A single sample is the source of the 27 T cell receptor beta chains below, sequenced in a study of CD4 T cells in relation to SARS-CoV-2 and coronaviruses. No antigen is known for these receptors. Before the COVID-19 pandemic, during about 2011-2019, CD4+ T cells were taken from unexposed donors. Isolation of CD4+ T cells took place after nine to ten days in culture. Some clones are missing from TCRdb's copy, which holds only in-frame ones; the method was immunoSEQ multiplex PCR. Of roughly 25,000 clones in the sample, over 60% were seen once. Sequences were obtained from CD4+ T cells from PBMCs, cultured in vitro. Source of these receptors: a human donor in good health.

This sequence joins TRBV20-1 and TRBJ2-7, with D unclear. Trimming took 6 bases from V and 4 from J, leaving 10 bases between them. The CDR3 loop spans 11 amino acids. Per the germline V gene, CDR1 is DFQATT and CDR2 is SNEGSKA (reference sequence). In DNA, the CDR3 is TGCAGTGCGGGCTTACGGTACGAGCAGTACTTC. It encodes CSAGLRYEQYF.

The rearrangement links TRBV6-5 to TRBJ2-5; D ambiguous. The germline gives CDR1 MNHEY, CDR2 SVGAGI. This CDR3 comprises 15 residues. V dropped 6 bases and J dropped 1 base, with 15 bases sitting between them. DNA of the CDR3: TGTGCCAGCAGAGAGGCGCCCCCGGCCCAAGAGACCCAGTACTTC. It translates to CASREAPPAQETQYF.

This chain links TRBV10-3 with TRBJ2-3; D gene uncertain. Germline loops: CDR1 ENHRY, CDR2 SYGVKD. The CDR3 totals 15 residues. V was cut by 3 bases and J by 6 bases, with 16 bases left in between. The CDR3 reads CAISETASARDTQYF. The CDR3 DNA is TGTGCCATCAGTGAAACCGCCTCGGCTCGTGATACGCAGTATTTT.

The rearrangement uses TRBV4-3 and TRBJ1-2; the D gene is possibly TRBD1 (6 bases). The germline gives CDR1 LGHNA, CDR2 YSLEER. CDR3 length: 15 residues. Trimming pared 1 base from V and 7 bases from J, leaving 16 bases between. The CDR3, as DNA: TGCGCCAGCAGCCAAGTAGAGCAGGGGAGAGGTGGCTACACCTTC. Translated: CASSQVEQGRGGYTF.

This rearrangement joins TRBV5-1 to TRBJ2-5, with TRBD1 as a possible D gene (6 bases). V dropped 4 bases and J dropped 5 bases, with 18 bases sitting between them. The CDR3 is made up of 15 amino acids. Germline CDR1 reads SGHRS; CDR2 reads YFSETQ. The CDR3 DNA sequence: TGCGCCAGCAGCCCCCGGGTACAGGGTGGGGAGACCCAGTACTTC. This gives the protein CASSPRVQGGETQYF.

The CDR3 protein is CASTQPPGLGYTF. The DNA of the CDR3 is TGTGCCAGCACCCAACCCCCAGGGCTCGGCTACACCTTC. The chain recombines TRBV6-5 with TRBJ1-2; D perhaps matches TRBD1 (5 bases). The germline V gene has CDR1 MNHEY and CDR2 SVGAGI. The CDR3 loop spans 13 amino acids. Trimming removed 7 bases at V and 8 bases at J, with 17 bases between.

The chain is built from TRBV5-1 and TRBJ2-6, with D hard to call. V gave up 0 bases and J gave up 0 bases, with 4 bases separating them. The CDR3 runs 15 residues. Germline V gene lookup returns CDR1 SGHRS and CDR2 YFSETQ. This CDR3 is CASSLENSGANVLTF. The CDR3 nucleotides are TGCGCCAGCAGCTTGGAGAACTCTGGGGCCAACGTCCTGACTTTC.

This CDR3 is CASRRRDIGVLSNQPQHF. In DNA, the CDR3 is TGTGCCAGTCGCCGCCGGGACATTGGGGTCCTTAGCAATCAGCCCCAGCATTTT. The chain has TRBV19 and TRBJ1-5, with D tentatively TRBD1 (6 bases). This CDR3 has 18 amino acids. The V and J ends lost 8 bases and 0 bases respectively, with 23 bases between them. The germline V gene encodes CDR1 LNHDA and CDR2 SQIVND (reference sequence). Together with reference TRBV19 and TRBJ1-5, the CDR3 gives the full variable domain: DGGITQSPKYLFRKEGQNVTLSCEQNLNHDAMYWYRQDPGQGLRLIYYSQIVNDFQKGDIAEGYSVSREKKESFPLTVTSAQKNPTAFYLCASRRRDIGVLSNQPQHFGDGTRLSIL.

There are a few counts of this clone. The rearrangement joins TRBV5-1 to TRBJ2-3, with D maybe TRBD1 (6 bases). The CDR3 is 14 amino acids. CDR1 and CDR2 (germline): SGHRS, YFSETQ. The germline V and J ends were trimmed by 4 bases and 2 bases, with 11 bases remaining between them. CDR3 nucleotides: TGCGCCAGCAGCCAGACAGGTGACACAGATACGCAGTATTTT. It specifies CASSQTGDTDTQYF. Full variable domain (outside the CDR3, taken from reference TRBV5-1 and TRBJ2-3): KAGVTQTPRYLIKTRGQQVTLSCSPISGHRSVSWYQQTPGQGLQFLFEYFSETQRNKGNFPGRFSGRQFSNSRSEMNVSTLELGDSALYLCASSQTGDTDTQYFGPGTRLTVL.

The chain is built from TRBV2 and TRBJ2-6; D may be TRBD1 or TRBD2 (5 bases each). V was clipped by 3 bases and J by 3 bases, with 6 bases between them. The CDR3 runs to 14 residues. CDR1 SNHLY and CDR2 FYNNEI come from the germline V gene. CDR3 protein: CASSEGVGANVLTF. The CDR3, as DNA: TGTGCCAGCAGTGAGGGGGTTGGGGCCAACGTCCTGACTTTC. The whole variable domain, filled in from reference TRBV2 and TRBJ2-6, reads EPEVTQTPSHQVTQMGQEVILRCVPISNHLYFYWYRQILGQKVEFLVSFYNNEISEKSEIFDDQFSVERPDGSNFTLKIRSTKLEDSAMYFCASSEGVGANVLTFGAGSRLTVL.

This clone was counted between two and nine times. The gene calls are TRBV16 and TRBJ1-1, with a possible D match to TRBD1 (6 bases). The V gene's germline CDR1 is KGHSY and CDR2 FQNENV. CDR3 size: 17 residues. V lost 1 base and J lost 0, with 15 bases in between. The CDR3 DNA follows: TGTGCCAGCAGCCAATTGAGGACGAGGGGGGTGAACACTGAAGCTTTCTTT. As protein: CASSQLRTRGVNTEAFF.

This chain uses TRBV9 with TRBJ2-3; D might be TRBD2 (5 bases). Trimming cost V 0 bases and J 0 bases, with 11 bases left between them. CDR1 is SGDLS, CDR2 YYNGEE, per germline. The CDR3 spans 16 residues. CDR3 loop: CASSVGGSYSTDTQYF. CDR3 sequence (DNA): TGTGCCAGCAGCGTAGGCGGGTCTTATAGCACAGATACGCAGTATTTT.

The rearrangement joins TRBV3-1 (or the pseudogene TRBV3-2) to TRBJ2-1, with TRBD2 matching over 10 bases. Germline V gives CDR1 LGHDT, CDR2 YNNKEL (reference sequence). V lost 0 bases to trimming and J lost 8 bases; unmatched junction nucleotides: 1. CDR3 length: 14 amino acids. CDR3 DNA sequence: TGTGCCAGCAGCCAAGAGCTAGCGGGAGATGAGCAGTTCTTC. Amino acid sequence: CASSQELAGDEQFF.

This clone showed up just a few times. The chain employs TRBV3-1 (or the pseudogene TRBV3-2) and TRBJ2-7; D possibly corresponds to TRBD1 (6 bases). The germline CDR1 and CDR2 sequences are LGHDT and YNNKEL (reference sequence). Trimming left V 2 bases short and J 3 bases short, with 14 bases between. This CDR3 has 15 residues. The CDR3 nucleotides read TGTGCCAGCAGCCAATTCCCAGCAGGGGTCTACGAGCAGTACTTC. Translated, it gives CASSQFPAGVYEQYF.

The J gene is TRBJ2-1, the V gene TRBV6-5; TRBD1 or TRBD2 may be the D gene (5 bases each). This CDR3 contains 14 residues. Per germline, CDR1 MNHEY and CDR2 SVGAGI. Trimming pared 6 bases from V and 9 bases from J, leaving 18 bases between. The CDR3 region is CASRPGTPNVEQFF. The CDR3 nucleotides read TGTGCCAGCAGGCCCGGGACCCCAAACGTTGAGCAGTTCTTC.

The rearrangement joins TRBV5-1 to TRBJ2-5, with 12 nucleotides matching TRBD2. V was pared by 0 bases and J by 5 bases, with 8 bases of the junction left unmatched. From germline, CDR1 is SGHRS and CDR2 YFSETQ. CDR3 length: 17 residues. This CDR3 reads CASSLGLAGGVSETQYF. CDR3 DNA sequence: TGCGCCAGCAGCTTGGGTCTAGCGGGAGGGGTTTCTGAGACCCAGTACTTC.

The chain recombines TRBV2 with TRBJ1-2; 7 positions agree with TRBD1. CDR1 and CDR2 (germline): SNHLY, FYNNEI. V lost 8 bases, J lost 2 bases, and 8 bases stayed unmatched. The CDR3 runs 14 residues. As DNA, the CDR3 is TGTGCCAGCCAGAGGGACAGAGTCAACTATGGCTACACCTTC. Translation gives CASQRDRVNYGYTF. The full variable domain, rest sourced from reference TRBV2 and TRBJ1-2, is EPEVTQTPSHQVTQMGQEVILRCVPISNHLYFYWYRQILGQKVEFLVSFYNNEISEKSEIFDDQFSVERPDGSNFTLKIRSTKLEDSAMYFCASQRDRVNYGYTFGSGTRLTVV.

Only a few counts were recorded for this clone. CDR3 protein: CAISESNVGINTGELFF. CDR3 bases: TGTGCCATCAGTGAGTCGAACGTCGGCATAAACACCGGGGAGCTGTTTTTT. The chain employs TRBV10-3 and TRBJ2-2; D uncertain. The CDR3 is made up of 17 amino acids. Trimming shortened V by 0 bases and J by 2 bases, and 13 bases separated the two germline ends. Germline values: CDR1 ENHRY, CDR2 SYGVKD.

The V gene is TRBV10-3, the J gene TRBJ2-7, with unresolved D. This CDR3 is 11 amino acids long. V lost 5 bases, J lost 6 bases, and 8 bases lay in between. The germline V gene has CDR1 ENHRY and CDR2 SYGVKD. The CDR3 loop is CAISPSREQYF. In DNA, the CDR3 is TGTGCCATCAGTCCATCGCGCGAGCAGTACTTC.

V usage is TRBV2 and J usage is TRBJ2-7, with D perhaps matching TRBD2 (6 bases). The CDR3 runs 15 residues. The germline V gene encodes CDR1 SNHLY and CDR2 FYNNEI. Trimming removed 4 bases from V and 2 bases from J, with 15 bases in between. CDR3 amino acids: CASSVGGGLTYEQYF. CDR3 in DNA: TGTGCCAGCAGTGTGGGAGGAGGGTTAACCTACGAGCAGTACTTC.

The chain uses TRBV7-8 and TRBJ1-5; 10 nucleotides match TRBD1. The length of the CDR3 is 19 residues. With 1 base clipped from V and 1 base from J, the junction kept 10 bases outside the gene matches. From germline, CDR1 is SGHVS and CDR2 FQNEAQ. CDR3 loop: CASSLGRTGGSLSNQPQHF. In nucleotides, the CDR3 is TGTGCCAGCAGCTTAGGGCGGACAGGGGGAAGTTTAAGCAATCAGCCCCAGCATTTT.

This chain joins TRBV10-2 and TRBJ2-3; 7 bases agree with TRBD2. The CDR3 is 15 amino acids. Per germline, CDR1 WSHSY and CDR2 SAAADI. The V segment lost 0 bases and the J segment 9 bases; nucleotides outside the gene matches: 9. For the CDR3, the DNA is TGCGCCAGCAGTGAGTCTCTGTCTGCGCGGGGGACGCAGTATTTT. Translation gives CASSESLSARGTQYF.

The genes are TRBV12-5 and TRBJ2-2; no firm D call. V was pared by 2 bases and J by 3 bases, with 10 bases between. Per germline, CDR1 LGHNT and CDR2 FRNRAP. CDR3 length: 15 amino acids. CDR3 sequence (DNA): TGTGCTAGTGGTTTGCCCATTGGGGACACCGGGGAGCTGTTTTTT. Protein: CASGLPIGDTGELFF.

J is TRBJ2-2 and V is TRBV5-4; TRBD2 matches 7 bases. The CDR3 sequence is 16 residues long. V lost 4 bases and J lost 3; bases outside the gene matches: 9. CDR1 is SGHNT, CDR2 YYREEE, per germline (reference sequence). CDR3 protein: CASSAGRATDTGELFF. CDR3 bases: TGTGCCAGCAGCGCGGGGAGGGCGACGGACACCGGGGAGCTGTTTTTT.

By sample fraction, this clone is medium-sized. The chain links TRBV19 to TRBJ1-4; D uncertain. Germline V gene lookup returns CDR1 LNHDA and CDR2 SQIVND (reference sequence). CDR3 length: 13 residues. Deletions cut 8 bases from V and 8 bases from J, with 15 bases between. CDR3 bases: TGTGCCAGTTCGGACCAAATAGGGGAAAAACTGTTTTTT. Its protein product is CASSDQIGEKLFF.

The genes are TRBV7-6 and TRBJ2-5; no firm D call. The CDR3 extends over 18 amino acids. V was clipped by 3 bases and J by 7 bases, with 27 bases between them. Per the germline V gene, CDR1 is SGHVS and CDR2 is FNYEAQ. The CDR3 DNA reads as TGTGCCAGCAGCTTCCCTTACGACATCGCACTACGATCAGGGACCCAGTACTTC. It codes for CASSFPYDIALRSGTQYF. Looking up the rest from reference TRBV7-6 and TRBJ2-5 gives the full variable domain: GAGVSQSPRYKVTKRGQDVALRCDPISGHVSLYWYRQALGQGPEFLTYFNYEAQQDKSGLPNDRFSAERPEGSISTLTIQRTEQRDSAMYRCASSFPYDIALRSGTQYFGPGTRLLVL.

The chain is built from TRBV5-1 and TRBJ1-5, with 8 bases fitting TRBD1. J lost 5 bases, V lost 4 bases, and 11 bases had no gene match. CDR1 is SGHRS and CDR2 is YFSETQ in the germline V gene. This CDR3 is 16 amino acids long. The CDR3 nucleotides are TGCGCCAGCAGCCCCTGGGGCAGGGGGCGGGATCAGCCCCAGCATTTT. Protein product: CASSPWGRGRDQPQHF.